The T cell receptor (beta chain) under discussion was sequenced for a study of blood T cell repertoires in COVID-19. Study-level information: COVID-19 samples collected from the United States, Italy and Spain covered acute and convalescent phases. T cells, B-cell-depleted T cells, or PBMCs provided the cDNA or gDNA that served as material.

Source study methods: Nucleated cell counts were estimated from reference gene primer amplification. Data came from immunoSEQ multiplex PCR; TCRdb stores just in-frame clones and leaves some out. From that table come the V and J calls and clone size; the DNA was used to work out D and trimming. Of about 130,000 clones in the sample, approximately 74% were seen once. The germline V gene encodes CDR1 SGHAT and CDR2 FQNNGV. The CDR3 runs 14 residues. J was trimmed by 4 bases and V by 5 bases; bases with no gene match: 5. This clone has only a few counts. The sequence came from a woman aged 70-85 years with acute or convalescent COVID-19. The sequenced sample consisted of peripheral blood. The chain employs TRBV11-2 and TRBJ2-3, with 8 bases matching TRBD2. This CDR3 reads CASSIAGGSDTQYF. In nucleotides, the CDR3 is TGTGCCAGCAGCATCGCGGGGGGTTCAGATACGCAGTATTTT. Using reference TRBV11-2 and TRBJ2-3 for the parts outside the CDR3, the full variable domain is EAGVAQSPRYKIIEKRQSVAFWCNPISGHATLYWYQQILGQGPKLLIQFQNNGVVDDSQLPKDRFSAERLKGVDSTLKIQPAKLEDSAVYLCASSIAGGSDTQYFGPGTRLTVL.